This T cell receptor (beta chain) was obtained from a study of T cell responses to AZD1222 COVID-19 vaccine. Study results and limitations: Researchers report vaccine-associated CD4 TCRs spanning spike, with dominance at 160-218 and 743-854. Targets within unmutated variant regions were reportedly found for nearly half of spike-specific TCRs.

As concerns this clone: Its antigen remains unknown.

Assay used: immunoSEQ multiplex PCR; TCRdb lists only in-frame clones, some missing. The sample holds about 160,000 clones, approximately 90% seen once. Trimming shortened V by 0 bases and J by 5 bases, and 20 bases separated the two germline ends. This CDR3 contains 18 residues. Germline V gives CDR1 LGHNA, CDR2 YSLEER. The TCR originated in an adult in good health. The sequencing used peripheral blood, collected on day 0 of AZD1222 vaccination. The V call is TRBV4-3, the J call TRBJ1-5; a possible D gene is TRBD1 (6 bases). The CDR3, as DNA: TGCGCCAGCAGCCAAGAGTGGGGCTTTGGGCAGGGGTATCAGCCCCAGCATTTT. It codes for CASSQEWGFGQGYQPQHF.